This entry lists 14 T cell receptor beta chains sequenced from one sample in a study of graft-versus-host responses after intestinal transplantation. TCRdb keeps only in-frame clones here, not all; method: immunoSEQ multiplex PCR. The sample contains some 85,000 clones, around 92% of which appear only once. These receptors have no identified antigens. This material consisted of unstimulated CD8+ T cells sorted from spleen or lymph node cells, taken before transplant. These receptors all come from a human donor who was the organ donor for an intestinal transplant.

The chain is built from TRBV28 and TRBJ2-3; TRBD2 agrees at 13 bases. Per the germline V gene, CDR1 is MDHEN and CDR2 is SYDVKM. This CDR3 has 13 amino acids. The CDR3 DNA is TGTGCGACTAGCGGGGGGACCACAGATACGCAGTATTTT. Encoded protein: CATSGGTTDTQYF.

This clone was detected only once. The V gene is TRBV12-5, the J gene TRBJ1-5; D might be TRBD1 (6 bases). CDR3 length: 15 residues. The V gene's germline CDR1 is LGHNT and CDR2 FRNRAP. The V and J ends lost 3 bases and 2 bases respectively, with 11 bases between them. CDR3 region: CASGFWGQGNQPQHF. CDR3 nucleotide sequence: TGTGCTAGTGGTTTTTGGGGGCAGGGCAATCAGCCCCAGCATTTT.

V gene TRBV4-3 combines with J gene TRBJ2-7, with 9 bases identical to TRBD2. This CDR3 region has 17 residues. V lost 0 bases, J lost 2 bases, and 8 bases stayed unmatched. CDR1 is LGHNA, CDR2 YSLEER, per germline. The CDR3 spells CASSQDPWAGGTYEQYF. CDR3 in DNA: TGCGCCAGCAGCCAAGATCCCTGGGCGGGGGGGACCTACGAGCAGTACTTC.

The chain carries TRBV19 and TRBJ2-1; no firm D call. Trimming removed 10 bases from V and 6 bases from J, with 16 bases in between. The V gene's germline CDR1 is LNHDA and CDR2 SQIVND (reference sequence). The CDR3 is 13 amino acids. CDR3 DNA: TGTGCCACCACGCCAGCCCCAGGCAATGAGCAGTTCTTC. Amino acids: CATTPAPGNEQFF.

The chain links TRBV9 to TRBJ2-5, with 7 bases identical to TRBD1. The CDR3 extends over 13 amino acids. Germline CDR1 is SGDLS and CDR2 is YYNGEE. The ends lost 5 bases at V and 5 bases at J; junction bases unmatched: 6. The CDR3 sequence is CASRTTGEETQYF. The DNA for the CDR3 is TGTGCCAGCAGGACTACAGGGGAGGAGACCCAGTACTTC.

The chain recombines TRBV2 with TRBJ2-7, with 9 positions matching TRBD1. The V and J ends lost 6 bases and 4 bases, in that order; junction bases with no gene match: 7. The germline V gene encodes CDR1 SNHLY and CDR2 FYNNEI. The CDR3 loop spans 14 amino acids. As DNA, the CDR3 is TGTGCCAGCAGCACGCCACAGGGGGCTTACGAGCAGTACTTC. Its protein is CASSTPQGAYEQYF. Supplemented by reference TRBV2 and TRBJ2-7, the full variable domain reads EPEVTQTPSHQVTQMGQEVILRCVPISNHLYFYWYRQILGQKVEFLVSFYNNEISEKSEIFDDQFSVERPDGSNFTLKIRSTKLEDSAMYFCASSTPQGAYEQYFGPGTRLTVT.

The J gene is TRBJ2-7, the V gene TRBV5-6; D gene uncertain. Trimming pared 0 bases from V and 3 bases from J, leaving 10 bases between. CDR1 and CDR2 (germline): SGHDT, YYEEEE. This CDR3 has 14 amino acids. CDR3 sequence: CASSLVRKGYEQYF. The CDR3 region has the DNA TGTGCCAGCAGCTTGGTCAGGAAAGGCTACGAGCAGTACTTC.

The chain links TRBV28 to TRBJ1-1; 7 nucleotides agree with TRBD1. After removal of 5 bases from V and 1 base from J, the junction contained 10 bases not matched to a gene. Germline V gene lookup returns CDR1 MDHEN and CDR2 SYDVKM. CDR3 length: 16 residues. The CDR3 DNA reads as TGTGCCAGCAGTACAACACACAGGGGTCGGAACACTGAAGCTTTCTTT. Residues: CASSTTHRGRNTEAFF.

This clone is a singleton in its sample. The chain recombines TRBV19 with TRBJ1-2, with D perhaps matching TRBD1 (6 bases). Per germline, CDR1 LNHDA and CDR2 SQIVND (reference sequence). V gave up 9 bases and J gave up 2 bases, with 13 bases separating them. The CDR3 has 13 amino acids. CDR3 in amino acids: CASEDRTNYGYTF. The CDR3 DNA reads as TGTGCCAGCGAAGACAGGACAAACTATGGCTACACCTTC. Together with reference TRBV19 and TRBJ1-2, the CDR3 gives the full variable domain: DGGITQSPKYLFRKEGQNVTLSCEQNLNHDAMYWYRQDPGQGLRLIYYSQIVNDFQKGDIAEGYSVSREKKESFPLTVTSAQKNPTAFYLCASEDRTNYGYTFGSGTRLTVV.

This chain connects TRBV5-1 to TRBJ1-2; D might be TRBD1 (6 bases). Per germline, CDR1 SGHRS and CDR2 YFSETQ. This CDR3 has 12 residues. V was cut by 4 bases and J by 8 bases, with 12 bases left in between. The CDR3 region is CASSTGQPGYTF. In DNA form, the CDR3 reads TGCGCCAGCAGCACTGGACAGCCCGGCTACACCTTC.

The chain employs TRBV7-6 and TRBJ2-1, with 11 positions matching TRBD2. The ends lost 4 bases at V and 9 bases at J; junction bases unmatched: 2. Germline loops: CDR1 SGHVS, CDR2 FNYEAQ. The length of the CDR3 is 13 residues. The CDR3 DNA follows: TGTGCCAGCAGCTCTAGCGGGGGGCTTGAGCAGTTCTTC. Residues: CASSSSGGLEQFF.

The rearrangement links TRBV2 to TRBJ2-2, with a possible D match to TRBD2 (5 bases). V was clipped by 1 base and J by 4 bases, with 16 bases between them. Germline assignment: CDR1 SNHLY and CDR2 FYNNEI. The CDR3 is 17 amino acids. CDR3 DNA sequence: TGTGCCAGCAGTGAAGGCGGCCCGGGGTTCCCCACCGGGGAGCTGTTTTTT. Its protein is CASSEGGPGFPTGELFF.

The chain couples TRBV29-1 to TRBJ1-1; unclear D gene. The V gene lost 6 bases and the J gene lost 5 bases, with 7 bases spanning the gap. The CDR3 runs to 10 residues. Looked up from germline, CDR1 is SQVTM and CDR2 is ANQGSEA. CDR3 sequence: CSVWRTEAFF. Written as DNA, the CDR3 is TGCAGCGTATGGAGAACTGAAGCTTTCTTT.

This rearrangement joins TRBV27 to TRBJ2-5; 11 bases map to TRBD2. The CDR3 runs 15 residues. Germline-derived CDR1 and CDR2 are MNHEY and SMNVEV (reference sequence). V was pared by 7 bases and J by 5 bases, with 9 bases of the junction left unmatched. The CDR3 region is CASNSVAGGPETQYF. CDR3 DNA: TGTGCCAGCAACTCTGTAGCGGGGGGGCCCGAGACCCAGTACTTC.